Sequencing of this TCR beta chain was carried out in a study of cytomegalovirus exposure and HLA in healthy donors. Trimming took 1 base from V and 11 from J, leaving 15 bases between them. The CDR3 consists of 14 residues. CDR1 is GTSNPN and CDR2 is SVGIG in the germline V gene (reference sequence). Vbeta (60) and Jbeta (13) primers were used in the PCR. The data were produced by immunoSEQ multiplex PCR, yet TCRdb's version contains in-frame clones alone and is incomplete. The data hold 95,000 to 100,000 clones, with over 70% observed a single time. Material: PBMCs. The chain has TRBV30 and TRBJ1-6; maybe TRBD1 (6 bases). The clonotype was recovered from a man aged 50-59 years in good health and CMV-seronegative. CDR3 protein: CAWSDSGTRTPLHF. In nucleotides, the CDR3 is TGTGCCTGGAGTGATTCCGGGACACGAACACCCCTCCACTTT. Full variable domain (outside the CDR3, taken from reference TRBV30 and TRBJ1-6): SQTIHQWPATLVQPVGSPLSLECTVEGTSNPNLYWYRQAAGRGLQLLFYSVGIGQISSEVPQNLSASRPQDRQFILSSKKLLLSDSGFYLCAWSDSGTRTPLHFGNGTRLTVT.